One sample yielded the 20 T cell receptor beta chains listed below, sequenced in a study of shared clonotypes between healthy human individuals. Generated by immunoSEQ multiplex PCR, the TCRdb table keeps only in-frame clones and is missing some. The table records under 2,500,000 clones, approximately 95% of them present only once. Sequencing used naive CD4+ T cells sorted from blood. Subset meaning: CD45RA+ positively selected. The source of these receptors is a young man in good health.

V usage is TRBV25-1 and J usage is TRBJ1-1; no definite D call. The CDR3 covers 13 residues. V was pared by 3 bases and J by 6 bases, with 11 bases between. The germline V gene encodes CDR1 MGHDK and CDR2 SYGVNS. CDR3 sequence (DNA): TGTGCCAGCAGTGACCAGACCGGGCCTGAAGCTTTCTTT. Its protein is CASSDQTGPEAFF.

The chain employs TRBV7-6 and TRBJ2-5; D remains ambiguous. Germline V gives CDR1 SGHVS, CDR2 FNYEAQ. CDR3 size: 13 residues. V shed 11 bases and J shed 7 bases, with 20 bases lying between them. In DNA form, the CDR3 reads TGTGCCTCTTCCCCCGAAGGTGGGATGACCCAGTACTTC. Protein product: CASSPEGGMTQYF.

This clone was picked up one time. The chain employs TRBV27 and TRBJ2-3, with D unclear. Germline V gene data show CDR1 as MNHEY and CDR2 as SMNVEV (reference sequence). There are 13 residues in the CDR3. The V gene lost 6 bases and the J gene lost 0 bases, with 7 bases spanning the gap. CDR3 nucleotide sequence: TGTGCCAGCAGACTGCTTAGCACAGATACGCAGTATTTT. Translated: CASRLLSTDTQYF.

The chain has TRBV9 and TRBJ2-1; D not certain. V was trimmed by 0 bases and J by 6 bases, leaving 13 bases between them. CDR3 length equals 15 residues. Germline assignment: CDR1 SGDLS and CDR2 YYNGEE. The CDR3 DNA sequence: TGTGCCAGCAGCGTAGGGTCGTTTATGGCCAATGAGCAGTTCTTC. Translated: CASSVGSFMANEQFF.

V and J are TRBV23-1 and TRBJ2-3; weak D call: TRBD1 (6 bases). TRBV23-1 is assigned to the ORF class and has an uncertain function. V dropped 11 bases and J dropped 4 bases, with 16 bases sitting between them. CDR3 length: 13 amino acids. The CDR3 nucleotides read TGCGCCGCCACCCGAGGGGGAGCAGATACGCAGTATTTT. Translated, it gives CAATRGGADTQYF.

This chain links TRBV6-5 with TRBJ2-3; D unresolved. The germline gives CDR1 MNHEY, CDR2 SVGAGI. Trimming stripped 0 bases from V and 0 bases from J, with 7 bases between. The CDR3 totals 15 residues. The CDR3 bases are TGTGCCAGCAGTTACTCTTATAGGAGCACAGATACGCAGTATTTT. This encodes CASSYSYRSTDTQYF.

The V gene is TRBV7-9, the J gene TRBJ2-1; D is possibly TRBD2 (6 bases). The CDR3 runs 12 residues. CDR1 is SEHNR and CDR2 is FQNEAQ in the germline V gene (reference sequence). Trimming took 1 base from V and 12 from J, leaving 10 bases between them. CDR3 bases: TGTGCCAGCAGCTTAGTCCCAGCGGGGCAGTTCTTC. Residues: CASSLVPAGQFF.

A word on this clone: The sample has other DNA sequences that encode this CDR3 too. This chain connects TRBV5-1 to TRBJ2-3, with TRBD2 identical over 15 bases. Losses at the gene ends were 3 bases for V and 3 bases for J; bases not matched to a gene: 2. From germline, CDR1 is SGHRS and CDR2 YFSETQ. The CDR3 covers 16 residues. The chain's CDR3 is CASSSGLAGGTDTQYF. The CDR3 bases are TGCGCCAGCAGCTCCGGACTAGCGGGGGGGACAGATACGCAGTATTTT.

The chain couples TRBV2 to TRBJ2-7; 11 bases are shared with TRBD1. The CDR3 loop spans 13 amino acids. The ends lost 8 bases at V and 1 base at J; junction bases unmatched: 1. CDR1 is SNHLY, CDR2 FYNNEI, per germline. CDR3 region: CASGTGGSYEQYF. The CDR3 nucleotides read TGTGCCAGCGGGACAGGGGGTTCCTACGAGCAGTACTTC. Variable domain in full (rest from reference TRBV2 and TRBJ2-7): EPEVTQTPSHQVTQMGQEVILRCVPISNHLYFYWYRQILGQKVEFLVSFYNNEISEKSEIFDDQFSVERPDGSNFTLKIRSTKLEDSAMYFCASGTGGSYEQYFGPGTRLTVT.

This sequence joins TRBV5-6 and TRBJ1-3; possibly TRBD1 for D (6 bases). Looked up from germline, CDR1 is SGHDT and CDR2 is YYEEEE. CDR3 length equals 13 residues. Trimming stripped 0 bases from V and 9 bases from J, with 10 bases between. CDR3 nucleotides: TGTGCCAGCAGCTTGGGGAGGGGGTTCACCATATATTTT. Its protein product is CASSLGRGFTIYF.

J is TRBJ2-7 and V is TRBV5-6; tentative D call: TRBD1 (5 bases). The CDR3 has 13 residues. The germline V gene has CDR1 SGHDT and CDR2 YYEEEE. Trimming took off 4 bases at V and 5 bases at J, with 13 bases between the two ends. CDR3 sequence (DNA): TGTGCCAGCAGCCGGCCTTCAGGGAACGAGCAGTACTTC. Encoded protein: CASSRPSGNEQYF.

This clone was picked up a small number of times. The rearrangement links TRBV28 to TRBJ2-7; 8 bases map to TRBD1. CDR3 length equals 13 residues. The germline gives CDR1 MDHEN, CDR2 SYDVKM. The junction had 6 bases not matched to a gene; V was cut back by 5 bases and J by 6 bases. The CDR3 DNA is TGTGCCAGCAGTCAGGGACAGGAACTCGAGCAGTACTTC. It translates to CASSQGQELEQYF.

The CDR3 loop reads CASSLGNWLTSGRFDEQFF. DNA of the CDR3: TGTGCCAGCAGCTTAGGCAATTGGTTGACTAGCGGGAGGTTCGATGAGCAGTTCTTC. The V gene is TRBV13, the J gene TRBJ2-1, with 13 bases lining up with TRBD2. Germline CDR1 PRHDT, CDR2 FYEKMQ (reference sequence). This CDR3 has 19 residues. J gave up 8 bases and V 0 bases, and 13 bases lay outside the gene matches.

The CDR3, as DNA: TGTGCCAGCAGCTCGACAGGAGACTATGGCTACACCTTC. This encodes CASSSTGDYGYTF. This chain connects TRBV5-5 to TRBJ1-2, with a weak D call TRBD1 (6 bases). The ends were cut back, 3 bases at V and 3 bases at J, with 9 bases in the middle. Germline CDR1 is SGHKS and CDR2 is YYEKEE (reference sequence). The CDR3 covers 13 residues.

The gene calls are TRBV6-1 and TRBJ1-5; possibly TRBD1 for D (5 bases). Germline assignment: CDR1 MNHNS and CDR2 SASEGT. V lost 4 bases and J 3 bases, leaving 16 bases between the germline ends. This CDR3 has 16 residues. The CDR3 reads CASSAAGGASNQPQHF. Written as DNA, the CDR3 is TGTGCCAGCAGTGCGGCAGGTGGGGCCTCCAATCAGCCCCAGCATTTT.

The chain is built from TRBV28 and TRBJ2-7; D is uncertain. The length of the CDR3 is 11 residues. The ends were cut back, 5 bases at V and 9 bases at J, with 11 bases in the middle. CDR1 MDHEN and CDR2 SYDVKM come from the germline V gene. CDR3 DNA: TGTGCCAGCAGTCAGTCTGGACGGCAGTACTTC. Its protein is CASSQSGRQYF.

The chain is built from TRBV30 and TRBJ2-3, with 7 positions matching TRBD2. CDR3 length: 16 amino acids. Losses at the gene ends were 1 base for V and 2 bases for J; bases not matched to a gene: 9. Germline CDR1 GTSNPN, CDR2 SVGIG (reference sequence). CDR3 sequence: CAWSERTRASTDTQYF. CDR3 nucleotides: TGTGCCTGGAGTGAGCGGACTAGAGCCTCCACAGATACGCAGTATTTT.

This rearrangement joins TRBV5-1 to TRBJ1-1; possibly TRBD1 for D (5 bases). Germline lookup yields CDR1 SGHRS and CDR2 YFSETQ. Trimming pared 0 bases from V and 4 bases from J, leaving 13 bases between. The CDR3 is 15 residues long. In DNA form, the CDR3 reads TGCGCCAGCAGCTTGGTGGGGGGTTCTGGCACTGAAGCTTTCTTT. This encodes CASSLVGGSGTEAFF.

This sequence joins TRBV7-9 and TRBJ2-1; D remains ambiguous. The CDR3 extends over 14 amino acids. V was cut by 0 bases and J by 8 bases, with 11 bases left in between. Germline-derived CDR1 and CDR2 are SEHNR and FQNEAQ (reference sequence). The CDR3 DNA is TGTGCCAGCAGCTTAGCGGGGAACTTCCATGAGCAGTTCTTC. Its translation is CASSLAGNFHEQFF.

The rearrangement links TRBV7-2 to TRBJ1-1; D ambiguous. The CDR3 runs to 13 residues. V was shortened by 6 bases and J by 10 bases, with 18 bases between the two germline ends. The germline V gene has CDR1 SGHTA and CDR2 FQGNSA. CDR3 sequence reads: CASSSRGNLGAFF. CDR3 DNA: TGTGCCAGCAGTTCCCGAGGAAATCTGGGAGCTTTCTTT. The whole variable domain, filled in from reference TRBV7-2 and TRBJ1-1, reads GAGVSQSPSNKVTEKGKDVELRCDPISGHTALYWYRQSLGQGLEFLIYFQGNSAPDKSGLPSDRFSAERTGGSVSTLTIQRTQQEDSAVYLCASSSRGNLGAFFGQGTRLTVV.